These T cell receptor beta chains were read from a single sample in a study of T cells in Graves' hyperthyroidism and ophthalmopathy. TCRdb itself ran the multiplex PCR reads through MiXCR, one entry per CDR3 protein. The sample consists of about 320,000 distinct CDR3 sequences, around a sixth of them appearing once. Sequencing was done on a sample of blood. The receptors derive from a man in his thirties or forties with Graves' hyperthyroidism. Both conserved end residues are part of each CDR3. The D gene is left open where the match is weak. Not all rows give a size; the values are once, few, many and, for expanded clones, a class.

V: TRBV3-1; D: TRBD2; size: many; J: TRBJ2-1; DNA: TGTGCCAGCAGCAAAGGACTAGCGGCACTCTCCTACAATGAGCAGTTCTTC; CDR3: CASSKGLAALSYNEQFF
V: TRBV7-3; D: -; size: many; J: TRBJ2-3; DNA: TGTGCCAGCAGCTTAACGGGACCTGCCGATACGCAGTATTTT; CDR3: CASSLTGPADTQYF
V: TRBV6-1; D: TRBD2; size: few; J: TRBJ2-2; DNA: TGTGCCAGCAGGGCCCCCGGGACTAGCGGGACGTACACCGGGGAGCTGTTTTTT; CDR3: CASRAPGTSGTYTGELFF
V: TRBV7-3; D: -; size: many; J: TRBJ2-1; DNA: TGTGCCAGCAGCCCCAGGCGGTCGGACTACAATGAGCAGTTCTTC; CDR3: CASSPRRSDYNEQFF
V: TRBV7-3; D: -; size: few; J: TRBJ2-1; DNA: TGTGCCAGCAGCCCCTCCCCTAATGGAGACACCTACAATGAGCAGTTCTTC; CDR3: CASSPSPNGDTYNEQFF
V: TRBV12-3/TRBV12-4; D: TRBD2; size: many; J: TRBJ2-1; DNA: TGTGCCAGCAGAAAAAGCGGGAGGGCCTACAATGAGCAGTTCTTC; CDR3: CASRKSGRAYNEQFF
V: TRBV2; D: TRBD1; size: many; J: TRBJ2-5; DNA: TGTGCCAGCGGGCAGGGGGCAAAGGTGGAGACCCAGTACTTC; CDR3: CASGQGAKVETQYF
V: TRBV24-1; D: -; size: few; J: TRBJ1-5; DNA: TGTGCCACCAGTGACCCGGGGAATCAGCCCCAGCATTTT; CDR3: CATSDPGNQPQHF
V: TRBV11-3; D: -; size: few; J: TRBJ2-1; DNA: TGTGCCAGCAGCCTACGGGCGGGTTACAATGAGCAGTTCTTC; CDR3: CASSLRAGYNEQFF
V: TRBV6-1; D: -; size: -; J: TRBJ2-7; DNA: TGTGCCAGCAGGGTCATCTACGAGCAGTACTTC; CDR3: CASRVIYEQYF
V: TRBV7-9; D: -; size: -; J: TRBJ1-4; DNA: TGTGCCAGCAGCTTAGCCAGAGGTGAAAAACTGTTTTTT; CDR3: CASSLARGEKLFF
V: TRBV5-1; D: -; size: -; J: TRBJ2-5; DNA: TGCGCCAGCAGCGAAGCGTCAGGGGAGAAAGAGACCCAGTACTTC; CDR3: CASSEASGEKETQYF
V: TRBV5-5; D: -; size: -; J: TRBJ2-7; DNA: TGTGCCAGCAGCGGCAGGGTAGGAGAGCAGTACTTC; CDR3: CASSGRVGEQYF
V: TRBV4-1; D: -; size: once; J: TRBJ2-1; DNA: TGCGCCAGCAGCCCGGACGCAGCCTACGAGCAGTTCTTC; CDR3: CASSPDAAYEQFF
V: TRBV24-1; D: TRBD1; size: -; J: TRBJ1-4; DNA: TGTGCCACCAGTGACCTTCCGCCCACAGGGGCCAAAATTGCAACTAATGAAAAACTGTTTTTT; CDR3: CATSDLPPTGAKIATNEKLFF
V: TRBV12-3/TRBV12-4; D: -; size: many; J: TRBJ2-7; DNA: TGTGCCAGCAGTTTTGGGGTCGGGACCGACTACGAGCAGTACTTC; CDR3: CASSFGVGTDYEQYF
V: TRBV7-9; D: TRBD2; size: many; J: TRBJ2-1; DNA: TGTGCCAGCAGCCCGCGGGGGGGCAGCTCCTACAATGAGCAGTTCTTC; CDR3: CASSPRGGSSYNEQFF
V: TRBV7-9; D: TRBD2; size: -; J: TRBJ2-7; DNA: TGTGCCAGCACCTCGGGGAGCGGGAGAATCCACGAGCAGTACTTC; CDR3: CASTSGSGRIHEQYF
V: TRBV30; D: -; size: many; J: TRBJ1-1; DNA: TGTGCCTGCGACCGGGGCACTGAAGCTTTCTTT; CDR3: CACDRGTEAFF
V: TRBV6-1; D: TRBD2; size: many; J: TRBJ2-7; DNA: TGTGCCAGCAGTTTTAGCGGGAGTAGTACCTACGAGCAGTACTTC; CDR3: CASSFSGSSTYEQYF
V: TRBV10-2; D: -; size: few; J: TRBJ2-3; DNA: TGCGCCAGCAGTAGACGGACTAGCACAGATACGCAGTATTTT; CDR3: CASSRRTSTDTQYF
V: TRBV30; D: -; size: many; J: TRBJ2-7; DNA: TGTGCCTGGACGGGGGACGGGGAAGGGGACGAGCAGTACTTC; CDR3: CAWTGDGEGDEQYF